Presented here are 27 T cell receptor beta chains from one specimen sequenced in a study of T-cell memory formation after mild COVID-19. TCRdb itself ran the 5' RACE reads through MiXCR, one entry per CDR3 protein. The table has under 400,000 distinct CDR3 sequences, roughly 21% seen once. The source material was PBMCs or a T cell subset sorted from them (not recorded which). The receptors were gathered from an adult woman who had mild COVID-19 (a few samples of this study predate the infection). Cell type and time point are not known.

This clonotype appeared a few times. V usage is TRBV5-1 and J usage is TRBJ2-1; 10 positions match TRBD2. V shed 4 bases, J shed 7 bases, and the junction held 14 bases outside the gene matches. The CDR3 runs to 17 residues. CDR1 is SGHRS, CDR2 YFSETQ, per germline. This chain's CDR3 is CASSPRRQREGRNEQFF. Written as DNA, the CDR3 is TGCGCCAGCAGCCCCCGGCGCCAGCGGGAGGGCCGGAATGAGCAGTTCTTC.

In DNA, the CDR3 is TGTGCCAGCAGTGAAGGATGGACACACGATAATCAGCCCCAGCATTTT. This sequence encodes CASSEGWTHDNQPQHF. V and J are TRBV2 and TRBJ1-5, with D perhaps matching TRBD1 (5 bases). Germline CDR1 SNHLY, CDR2 FYNNEI. The CDR3 is made up of 16 amino acids. V lost 1 base, J lost 4 bases, and 14 bases lay in between.

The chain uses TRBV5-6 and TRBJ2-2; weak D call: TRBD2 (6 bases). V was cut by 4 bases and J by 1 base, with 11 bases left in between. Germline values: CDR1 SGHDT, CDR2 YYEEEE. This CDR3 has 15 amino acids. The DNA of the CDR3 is TGTGCCAGCAGCCTGGAGGGAGAGAACACCGGGGAGCTGTTTTTT. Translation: CASSLEGENTGELFF.

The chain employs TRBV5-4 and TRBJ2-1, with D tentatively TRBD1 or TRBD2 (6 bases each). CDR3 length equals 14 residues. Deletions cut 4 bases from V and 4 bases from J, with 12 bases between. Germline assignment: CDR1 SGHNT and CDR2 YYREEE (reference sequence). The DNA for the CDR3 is TGTGCCAGCAGCGGGAGGACAGCGTACAATGAGCAGTTCTTC. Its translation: CASSGRTAYNEQFF.

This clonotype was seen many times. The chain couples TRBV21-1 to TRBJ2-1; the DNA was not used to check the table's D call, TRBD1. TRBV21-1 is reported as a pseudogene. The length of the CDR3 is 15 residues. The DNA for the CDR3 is TGTGCCAGCAGTCAAGTCCCGGGAGGGTTGAATGAGCAGTTCTTC. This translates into CASSQVPGGLNEQFF.

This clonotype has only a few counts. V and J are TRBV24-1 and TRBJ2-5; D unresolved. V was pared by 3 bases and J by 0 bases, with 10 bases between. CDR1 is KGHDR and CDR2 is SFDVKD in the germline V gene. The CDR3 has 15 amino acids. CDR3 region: CATSDTTRNQETQYF. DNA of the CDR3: TGTGCCACCAGTGATACTACAAGGAACCAAGAGACCCAGTACTTC.

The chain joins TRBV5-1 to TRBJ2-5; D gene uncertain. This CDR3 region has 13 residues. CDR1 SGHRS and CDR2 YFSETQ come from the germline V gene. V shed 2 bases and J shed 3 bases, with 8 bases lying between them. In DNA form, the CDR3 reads TGCGCCAGCAGCTTAAGAACCGAAGAGACCCAGTACTTC. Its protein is CASSLRTEETQYF. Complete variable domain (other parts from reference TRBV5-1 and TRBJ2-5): KAGVTQTPRYLIKTRGQQVTLSCSPISGHRSVSWYQQTPGQGLQFLFEYFSETQRNKGNFPGRFSGRQFSNSRSEMNVSTLELGDSALYLCASSLRTEETQYFGPGTRLLVL.

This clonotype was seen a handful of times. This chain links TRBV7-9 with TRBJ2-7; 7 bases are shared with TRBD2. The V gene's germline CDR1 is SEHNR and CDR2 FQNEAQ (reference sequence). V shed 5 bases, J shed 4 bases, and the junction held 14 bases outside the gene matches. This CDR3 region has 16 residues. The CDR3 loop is CASSPFLSGNKYEQYF. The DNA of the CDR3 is TGTGCCAGCAGCCCCTTTCTGAGCGGGAATAAGTACGAGCAGTACTTC.

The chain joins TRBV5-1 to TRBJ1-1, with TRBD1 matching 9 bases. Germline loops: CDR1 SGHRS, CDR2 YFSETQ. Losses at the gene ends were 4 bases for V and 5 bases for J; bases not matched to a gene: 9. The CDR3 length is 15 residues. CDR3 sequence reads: CASSLKTGGGTEAFF. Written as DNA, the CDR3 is TGCGCCAGCAGCCTCAAGACAGGGGGGGGAACTGAAGCTTTCTTT.

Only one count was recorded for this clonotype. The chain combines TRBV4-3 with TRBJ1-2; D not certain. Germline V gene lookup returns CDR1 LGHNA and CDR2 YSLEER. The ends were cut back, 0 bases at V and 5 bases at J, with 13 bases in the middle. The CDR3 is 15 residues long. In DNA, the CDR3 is TGCGCCAGCAGCCAAGATTCAACGGGGATTTATGGCTACACCTTC. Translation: CASSQDSTGIYGYTF.

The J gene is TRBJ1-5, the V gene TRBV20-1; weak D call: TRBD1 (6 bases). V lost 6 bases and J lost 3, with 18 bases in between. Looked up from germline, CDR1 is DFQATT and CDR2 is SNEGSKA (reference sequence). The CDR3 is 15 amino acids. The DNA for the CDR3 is TGCAGTGCCCCATCACACAGGGTTAACAATCAGCCCCAGCATTTT. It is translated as CSAPSHRVNNQPQHF.

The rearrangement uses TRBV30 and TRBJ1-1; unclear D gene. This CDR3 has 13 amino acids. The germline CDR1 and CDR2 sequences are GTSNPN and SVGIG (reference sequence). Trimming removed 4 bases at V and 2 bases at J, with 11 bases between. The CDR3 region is CAWTIQLNTEAFF. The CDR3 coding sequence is TGTGCCTGGACTATACAGCTTAACACTGAAGCTTTCTTT.

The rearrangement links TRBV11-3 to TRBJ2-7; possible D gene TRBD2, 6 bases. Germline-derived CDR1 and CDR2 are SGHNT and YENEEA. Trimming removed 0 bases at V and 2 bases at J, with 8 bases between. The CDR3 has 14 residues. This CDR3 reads CASSLDPGAYEQYF. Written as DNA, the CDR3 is TGTGCCAGCAGCTTAGATCCGGGAGCCTACGAGCAGTACTTC. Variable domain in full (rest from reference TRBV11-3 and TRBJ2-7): EAGVVQSPRYKIIEKKQPVAFWCNPISGHNTLYWYLQNLGQGPELLIRYENEEAVDDSQLPKDRFSAERLKGVDSTLKIQPAELGDSAVYLCASSLDPGAYEQYFGPGTRLTVT.

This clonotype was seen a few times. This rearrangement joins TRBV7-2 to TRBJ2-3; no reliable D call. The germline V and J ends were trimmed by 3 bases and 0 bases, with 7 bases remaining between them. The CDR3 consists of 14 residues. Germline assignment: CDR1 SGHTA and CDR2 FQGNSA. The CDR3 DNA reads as TGTGCCAGCAGCTTCCGACGTAGCACAGATACGCAGTATTTT. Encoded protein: CASSFRRSTDTQYF. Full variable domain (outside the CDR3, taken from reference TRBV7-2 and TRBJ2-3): GAGVSQSPSNKVTEKGKDVELRCDPISGHTALYWYRQSLGQGLEFLIYFQGNSAPDKSGLPSDRFSAERTGGSVSTLTIQRTQQEDSAVYLCASSFRRSTDTQYFGPGTRLTVL.

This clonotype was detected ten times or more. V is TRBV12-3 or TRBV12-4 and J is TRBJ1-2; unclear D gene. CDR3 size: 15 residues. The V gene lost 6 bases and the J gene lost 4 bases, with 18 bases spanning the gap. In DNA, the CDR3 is TGTGCCAGCAGCCTACAGCAGACGAAAATCTATGGCTACACCTTC. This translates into CASSLQQTKIYGYTF.

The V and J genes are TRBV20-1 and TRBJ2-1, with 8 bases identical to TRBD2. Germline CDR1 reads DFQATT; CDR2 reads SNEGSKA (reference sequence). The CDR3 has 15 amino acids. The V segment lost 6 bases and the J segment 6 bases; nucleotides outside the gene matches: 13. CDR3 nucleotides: TGCAGTGCATATAGCGGGGTGGCTGCAGTCAATGAGCAGTTCTTC. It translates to CSAYSGVAAVNEQFF.

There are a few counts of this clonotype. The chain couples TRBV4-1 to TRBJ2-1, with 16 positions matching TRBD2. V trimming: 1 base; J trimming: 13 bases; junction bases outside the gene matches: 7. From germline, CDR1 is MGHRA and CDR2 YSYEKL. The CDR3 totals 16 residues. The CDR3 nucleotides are TGCGCCAGCAGCCAAGCTCCGGGACTAGCGGGGGGGCATCAGTTCTTC. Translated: CASSQAPGLAGGHQFF.

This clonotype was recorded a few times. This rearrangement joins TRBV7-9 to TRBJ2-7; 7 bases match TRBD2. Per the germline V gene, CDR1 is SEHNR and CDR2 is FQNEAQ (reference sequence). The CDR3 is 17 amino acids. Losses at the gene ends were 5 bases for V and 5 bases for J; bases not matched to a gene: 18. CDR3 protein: CASSLIEGGPLDDEQYF. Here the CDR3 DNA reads TGTGCCAGCAGCCTCATTGAGGGAGGGCCGCTGGACGACGAGCAGTACTTC. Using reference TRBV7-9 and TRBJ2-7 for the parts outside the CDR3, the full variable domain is DTGVSQNPRHKITKRGQNVTFRCDPISEHNRLYWYRQTLGQGPEFLTYFQNEAQLEKSRLLSDRFSAERPKGSFSTLEIQRTEQGDSAMYLCASSLIEGGPLDDEQYFGPGTRLTVT.

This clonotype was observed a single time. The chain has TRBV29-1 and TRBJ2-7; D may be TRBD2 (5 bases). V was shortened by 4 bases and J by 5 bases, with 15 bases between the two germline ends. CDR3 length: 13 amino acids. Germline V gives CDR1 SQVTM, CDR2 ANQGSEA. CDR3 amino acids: CSVGAGDGNEQYF. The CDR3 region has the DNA TGCAGCGTTGGGGCCGGGGATGGAAACGAGCAGTACTTC.

This CDR3 reads CSASRDSYYGYTF. The CDR3 nucleotides read TGCAGTGCTAGCCGCGACAGCTACTATGGCTACACCTTC. This rearrangement joins TRBV20-1 to TRBJ1-2; possibly TRBD1 for D (5 bases). The V and J ends lost 3 bases and 3 bases respectively, with 11 bases between them. The germline gives CDR1 DFQATT, CDR2 SNEGSKA (reference sequence). This CDR3 spans 13 amino acids.

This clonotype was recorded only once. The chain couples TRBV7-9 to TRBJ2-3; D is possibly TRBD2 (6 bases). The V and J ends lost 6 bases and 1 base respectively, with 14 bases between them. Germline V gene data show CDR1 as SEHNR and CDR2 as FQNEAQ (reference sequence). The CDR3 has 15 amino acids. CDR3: CASRTVLAGTDTQYF. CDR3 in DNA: TGTGCCAGCAGGACGGTCTTAGCGGGCACAGATACGCAGTATTTT. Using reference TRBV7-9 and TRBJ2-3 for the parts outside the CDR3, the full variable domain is DTGVSQNPRHKITKRGQNVTFRCDPISEHNRLYWYRQTLGQGPEFLTYFQNEAQLEKSRLLSDRFSAERPKGSFSTLEIQRTEQGDSAMYLCASRTVLAGTDTQYFGPGTRLTVL.

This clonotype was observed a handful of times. The CDR3 is CATSTGIVRDTQYF. CDR3 sequence (DNA): TGTGCCACCAGCACCGGGATAGTGAGGGATACGCAGTATTTT. V is TRBV15 and J is TRBJ2-3; possible D gene TRBD2, 5 bases. V was cut by 4 bases and J by 6 bases, with 14 bases left in between. Germline loops: CDR1 LNHNV, CDR2 YYDKDF (reference sequence). The CDR3 loop spans 14 amino acids.

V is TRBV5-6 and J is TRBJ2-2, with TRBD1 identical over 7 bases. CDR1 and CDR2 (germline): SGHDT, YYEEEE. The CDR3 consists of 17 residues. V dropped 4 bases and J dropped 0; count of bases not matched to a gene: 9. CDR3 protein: CASSPPPGTANTGELFF. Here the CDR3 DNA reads TGTGCCAGCAGCCCCCCCCCCGGGACAGCGAACACCGGGGAGCTGTTTTTT.

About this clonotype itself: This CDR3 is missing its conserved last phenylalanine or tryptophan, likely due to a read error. For the CDR3, the DNA is TGTGCCACCGCGAATCGGGTCAGTACCTACGAGCAGTACTTA. Translating it yields CATANRVSTYEQYL. This chain links TRBV7-7 with TRBJ2-7; D gene ambiguous. CDR3 length equals 14 residues. The V gene lost 10 bases and the J gene lost 2 bases, with 18 bases spanning the gap. Germline CDR1 reads SSHAT; CDR2 reads FNYEAQ (reference sequence).

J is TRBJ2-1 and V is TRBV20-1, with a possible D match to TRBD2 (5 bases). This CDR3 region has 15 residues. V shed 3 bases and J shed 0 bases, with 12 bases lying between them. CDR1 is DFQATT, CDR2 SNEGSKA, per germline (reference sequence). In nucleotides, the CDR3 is TGCAGTGCTAGCCCCCCCACTAGCTCCTACAATGAGCAGTTCTTC. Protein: CSASPPTSSYNEQFF.

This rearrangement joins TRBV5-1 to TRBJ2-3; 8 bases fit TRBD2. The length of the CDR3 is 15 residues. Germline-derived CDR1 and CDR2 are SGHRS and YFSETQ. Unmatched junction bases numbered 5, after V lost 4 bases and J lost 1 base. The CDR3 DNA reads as TGCGCCAGCAGCATCGGGGGGGCTCGCACAGATACGCAGTATTTT. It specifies CASSIGGARTDTQYF.

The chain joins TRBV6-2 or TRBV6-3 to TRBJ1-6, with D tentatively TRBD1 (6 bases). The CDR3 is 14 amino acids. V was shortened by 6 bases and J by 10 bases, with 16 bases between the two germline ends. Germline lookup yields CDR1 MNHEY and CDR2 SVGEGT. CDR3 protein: CASSRQQGRSPLHF. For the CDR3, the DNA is TGTGCCAGCAGCCGGCAACAGGGTCGCTCACCCCTCCACTTT.